This T cell receptor (beta chain) comes out of a study of identical twins. This clonotype was seen once. One end of the junction varies from germline; a read error may be responsible. TCRdb re-called the 5' RACE reads with MiXCR, one entry per CDR3 protein. The data hold some 1,700,000 distinct CDR3 sequences, with around a third observed a single time. Germline V gene lookup returns CDR1 DFQATT and CDR2 SNEGSKA (reference sequence). The length of the CDR3 is 15 residues. The chain joins TRBV20-1 to TRBJ2-7, with TRBD1 identical over 7 bases. This TCR derives from a newborn girl in good health. The sequenced sample was cord blood. The CDR3 region is CGARASRQGPYEQYF. CDR3 DNA: TGCGGTGCTAGAGCTAGTAGACAGGGCCCTTACGAGCAGTACTTC.